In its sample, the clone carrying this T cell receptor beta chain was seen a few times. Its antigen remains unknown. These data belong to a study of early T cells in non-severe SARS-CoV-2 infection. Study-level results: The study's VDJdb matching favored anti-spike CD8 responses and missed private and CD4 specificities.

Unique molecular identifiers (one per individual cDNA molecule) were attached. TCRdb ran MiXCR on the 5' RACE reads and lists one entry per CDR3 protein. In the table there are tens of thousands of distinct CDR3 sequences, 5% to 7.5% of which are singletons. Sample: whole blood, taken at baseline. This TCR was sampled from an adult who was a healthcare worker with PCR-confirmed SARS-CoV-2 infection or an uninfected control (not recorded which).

CDR3 DNA: TGTGCCAGCGGATCAAATGAAAAACTGTTTTTT. Translating it yields CASGSNEKLFF. J is TRBJ1-4 and V is TRBV12-3 or TRBV12-4; D ambiguous. CDR3 length: 11 amino acids. V gave up 8 bases and J gave up 5 bases, with 6 bases separating them.